This T cell receptor beta chain was sequenced in a study of shared clonotypes between healthy human individuals. PCR replicates from unsorted PBMC used 300 ng DNA, and this amount was 25,000 to 30,000 T cell genomes. How the authors handled the data: Junction-only immunoSEQ data arrived without quality scores, meaning filtering differed. Sequencing used immunoSEQ multiplex PCR; TCRdb keeps in-frame clones, though not all of them. Clone size and the V and J calls come from that table; the DNA yielded D and trimming. Among hundreds of thousands of clones, around 78% were seen once, and the ten largest hold approximately 12%. Germline V lookup: CDR1 LNHDA, CDR2 SQIVND (reference sequence). The CDR3 is made up of 14 amino acids. J gave up 0 bases and V 4 bases, and 2 bases lay outside the gene matches. For genomic DNA, unsorted samples relied on tens of millions of PBMCs.

Sample: PBMCs. This TCR derives from a woman aged 40 to 49 in good health. Some clones in this sample may be carry-over from other donors' samples. The chain is built from TRBV19 and TRBJ1-2; TRBD1 matches 7 bases. CDR3 sequence reads: CASSRDRTNYGYTF. CDR3 sequence (DNA): TGTGCCAGTAGTAGGGACAGAACTAACTATGGCTACACCTTC.